This T cell receptor (beta chain) was recovered during a study of CD8 T cells in Susac syndrome. Across the whole study: Active disease was present in more than five of the sequenced Susac syndrome patients, and remission in under 10. Study-wide results and limits: The study recognized that the number of individuals in its TCR sequencing and HLA analysis was relatively small. Peak Susac CD8+ clonal expansion occurred in TEMRA cells and active patients.

Worth noting for this clonotype: Its antigen is not identified.

Reverse transcription used about 0.5 to 1 ug RNA and random hexamers. Amplification of TCR beta CDR3 was carried out by immunoSEQ multiplex PCR, which covered 54 Vbeta and 13 Jbeta segments. TCRdb recomputed calls from the immunoSEQ multiplex PCR reads with MiXCR, one row per CDR3 protein. The sample consists of approximately 83,000 distinct CDR3 sequences, 94% of them appearing once. Between the trimmed V and J ends, which lost 6 bases and 2 bases, there was a span of 18 bases. CDR3 length equals 16 residues. Germline loops: CDR1 MNHNS, CDR2 SASEGT. Input material: CD8+ T cells from PBMCs. J is TRBJ2-3 and V is TRBV6-1; TRBD1 or TRBD2 may be the D gene (6 bases each). The receptor's source is a human donor with Susac syndrome. The CDR3 nucleotides read TGTGCCAGCAGCCCCGGGGGCGAGCCATACACAGATACGCAGTATTTT. Its protein is CASSPGGEPYTDTQYF.